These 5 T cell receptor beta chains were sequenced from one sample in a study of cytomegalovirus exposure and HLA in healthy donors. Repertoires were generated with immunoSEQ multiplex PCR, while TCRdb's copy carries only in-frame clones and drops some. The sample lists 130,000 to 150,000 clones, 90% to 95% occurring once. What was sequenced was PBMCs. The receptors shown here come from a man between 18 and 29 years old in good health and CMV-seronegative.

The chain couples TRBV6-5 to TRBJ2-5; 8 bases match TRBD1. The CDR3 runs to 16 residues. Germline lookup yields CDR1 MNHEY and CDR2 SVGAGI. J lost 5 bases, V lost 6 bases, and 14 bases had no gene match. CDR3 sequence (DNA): TGTGCCAGCAGATACCCAACAGGGGGATCGGGGGAGACCCAGTACTTC. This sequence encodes CASRYPTGGSGETQYF.

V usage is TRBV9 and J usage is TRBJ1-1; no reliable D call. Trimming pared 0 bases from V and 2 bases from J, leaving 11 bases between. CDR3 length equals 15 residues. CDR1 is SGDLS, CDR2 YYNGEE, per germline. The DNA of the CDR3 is TGTGCCAGCAGCGTAGCAGTAGGAGTCAACACTGAAGCTTTCTTT. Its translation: CASSVAVGVNTEAFF.

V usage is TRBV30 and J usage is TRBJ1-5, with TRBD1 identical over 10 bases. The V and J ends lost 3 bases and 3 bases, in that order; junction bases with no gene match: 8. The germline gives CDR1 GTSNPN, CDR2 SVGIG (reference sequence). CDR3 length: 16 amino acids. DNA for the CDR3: TGTGCCTGGAGCGCCTGGGACAGGGGATTCAATCAGCCCCAGCATTTT. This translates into CAWSAWDRGFNQPQHF.

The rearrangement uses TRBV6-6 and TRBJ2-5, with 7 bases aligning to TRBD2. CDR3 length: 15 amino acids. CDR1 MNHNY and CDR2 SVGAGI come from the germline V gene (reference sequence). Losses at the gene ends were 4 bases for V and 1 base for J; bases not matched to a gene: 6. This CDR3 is CASSSPAGFQETQYF. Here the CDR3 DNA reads TGTGCCAGCAGTTCCCCAGCGGGGTTCCAAGAGACCCAGTACTTC.

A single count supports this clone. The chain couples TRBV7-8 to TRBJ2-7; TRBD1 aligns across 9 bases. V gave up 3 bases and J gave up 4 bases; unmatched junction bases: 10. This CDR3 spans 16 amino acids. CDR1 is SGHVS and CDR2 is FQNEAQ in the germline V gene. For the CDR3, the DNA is TGTGCCAGCAGCTTCGGTGGGACAGGGACGAAATACGAGCAGTACGTC. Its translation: CASSFGGTGTKYEQYV.